Given below is one TCR beta chain in context. Naive CD45RA+ and memory CD45RA-negative subsets were split from CD4+ cells. The data stem from a study of shared clonotypes between healthy human individuals. Researchers divided each subset's genomic DNA evenly across several immunoSEQ plates. Authors' analysis steps: ImmunoSEQ gave junction-only sequences without quality scores, so filtering differed. Produced via immunoSEQ multiplex PCR; TCRdb's table is partial and in-frame only. D and trimming come from the DNA, and the V and J calls and clone size come from that table. The sample comprises over a million clones, about 75% of which are singletons, and approximately 1.5% rests with the top ten. Trimming removed 5 bases from V and 5 bases from J; junction bases left unmatched: 7. The CDR3 contains 15 residues. Germline lookup yields CDR1 SGHAT and CDR2 FQNNGV.

V gene TRBV11-2 combines with J gene TRBJ2-4, with TRBD1 identical over 9 bases. The receptor's source is a man aged 18 to 29 in good health. Source material: memory CD4+ T cells sorted from blood. Subset defined: CD45RA-negative fraction. Here the CDR3 reads CASSPQGQGENIQYF. CDR3 bases: TGTGCCAGCAGCCCGCAGGGACAGGGAGAAAACATTCAGTACTTC.